This T cell receptor (beta chain) was retrieved from a study of molecular identifiers for immune sequencing clone quantification. Study-wide results and caveats: Whereas clones above 20 RNA copies held under 1% of naive-cell molecules, they held over 97% of effector molecules. The sizes of highly expanded clones could be underestimated when identical TCR molecules share a barcode. Spiked-in Jurkat TCR RNA corresponding to one cell was reported as detectable against approximately 930,000 naive cells.

The CDR3 has 15 residues. Trimming took 0 bases from V and 4 from J, leaving 10 bases between them. Germline lookup yields CDR1 SGHRS and CDR2 YFSETQ. One entry per CDR3 protein results from TCRdb running MiXCR on the PCR reads. The profile shows over 550,000 distinct CDR3 sequences, 25% of them singletons. The sorting of naive CD8 T cells used the CD8+CD4-CCR7+CD45RA+ phenotype. This clonotype showed up many times. Antigen specificity is unknown. The chain recombines TRBV5-1 with TRBJ1-4, with a weak D call TRBD1 (5 bases). The specimen sequenced was naive CD8+ T cells from blood, with Jurkat cell RNA spiked in. The subset: FACS-sorted CD8+CD4-CCR7+CD45RA+ naive T cells. This clonotype was obtained from a human donor in good health. Some libraries in this study had Jurkat cell RNA spiked in. Here the CDR3 DNA reads TGCGCCAGCAGCTTGGGTGGGACTCGTAATGAAAAACTGTTTTTT. Residues: CASSLGGTRNEKLFF.